This section outlines one T cell receptor (beta chain) sequence together with its context. Its antigen is not known. Sequencing was at deep level. Produced via immunoSEQ multiplex PCR; TCRdb's table is partial and in-frame only. The sample records roughly 1.4 million clones, about 98.5% being singletons. The data stem from a study of shared clonotypes between healthy human individuals. General study results and limits: Incomplete sequencing of sorted subsets was indicated by rarefaction despite large depth.

This sequence was found in a man aged 25-40 years in good health. The sample consisted of naive CD4+ T cells sorted from blood. The subset: CD45RA+ positively selected.

The CDR3 sequence: CASSLRDRGSYEQYF. CDR3 DNA sequence: TGCGCCAGCAGCTTGCGGGACAGGGGATCCTACGAGCAGTACTTC. The chain joins TRBV5-1 to TRBJ2-7, with 10 nucleotides matching TRBD1. Germline-derived CDR1 and CDR2 are SGHRS and YFSETQ. Losses at the gene ends were 1 base for V and 1 base for J; bases not matched to a gene: 2. The CDR3 extends over 15 amino acids.